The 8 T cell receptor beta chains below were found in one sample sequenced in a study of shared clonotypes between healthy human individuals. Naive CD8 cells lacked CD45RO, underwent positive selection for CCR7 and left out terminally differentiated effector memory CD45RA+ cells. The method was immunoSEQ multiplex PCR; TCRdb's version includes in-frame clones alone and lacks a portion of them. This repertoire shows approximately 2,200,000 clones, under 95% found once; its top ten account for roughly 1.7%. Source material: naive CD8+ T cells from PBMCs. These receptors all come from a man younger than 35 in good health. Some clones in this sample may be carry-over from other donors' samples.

The CDR3 reads CASSSNPGGEQYF. The CDR3 coding sequence is TGTGCCAGCAGTAGCAACCCAGGGGGCGAGCAGTACTTC. This chain uses TRBV27 with TRBJ2-7; TRBD1 matches 7 bases. V was clipped by 5 bases and J by 6 bases; unmatched bases: 7. The CDR3 consists of 13 residues. CDR1 and CDR2 from the germline V gene are MNHEY and SMNVEV (reference sequence).

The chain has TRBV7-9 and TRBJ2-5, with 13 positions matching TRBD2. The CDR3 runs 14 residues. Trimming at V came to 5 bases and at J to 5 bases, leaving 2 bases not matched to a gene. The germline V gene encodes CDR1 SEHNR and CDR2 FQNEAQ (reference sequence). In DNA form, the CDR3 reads TGTGCCAGCAGCCGGACTAGCGGGAGTGAGACCCAGTACTTC. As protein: CASSRTSGSETQYF.

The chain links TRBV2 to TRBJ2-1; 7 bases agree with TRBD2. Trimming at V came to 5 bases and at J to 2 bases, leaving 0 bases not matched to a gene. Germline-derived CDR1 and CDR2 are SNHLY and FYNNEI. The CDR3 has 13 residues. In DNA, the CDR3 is TGTGCCAGCAGTCGGGGGGCCTACAATGAGCAGTTCTTC. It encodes CASSRGAYNEQFF.

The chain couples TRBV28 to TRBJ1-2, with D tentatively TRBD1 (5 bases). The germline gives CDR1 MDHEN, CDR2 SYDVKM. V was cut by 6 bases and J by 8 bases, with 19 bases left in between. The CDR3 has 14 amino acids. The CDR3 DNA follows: TGTGCCAGCAGCGCAGGGTCCGGGATGAGCGGCTACACCTTC. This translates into CASSAGSGMSGYTF.

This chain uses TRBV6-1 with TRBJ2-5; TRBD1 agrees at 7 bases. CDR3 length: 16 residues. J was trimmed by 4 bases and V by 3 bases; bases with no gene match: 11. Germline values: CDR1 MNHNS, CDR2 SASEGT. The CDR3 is CASSDDRDLPGETQYF. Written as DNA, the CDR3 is TGTGCCAGCAGTGACGACAGGGACCTACCGGGAGAGACCCAGTACTTC.

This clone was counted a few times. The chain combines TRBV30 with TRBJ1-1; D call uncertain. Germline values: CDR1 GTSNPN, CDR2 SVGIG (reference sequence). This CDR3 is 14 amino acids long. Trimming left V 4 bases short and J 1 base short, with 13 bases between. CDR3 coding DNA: TGTGCCTGGAACCTCGCTAAGGGGAACACTGAAGCTTTCTTT. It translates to CAWNLAKGNTEAFF.

CDR3 in amino acids: CASSWTGYEQYF. The DNA of the CDR3 is TGTGCCAGCAGTTGGACAGGGTACGAGCAGTACTTC. V gene TRBV27 combines with J gene TRBJ2-7; 8 nucleotides align to TRBD1. Germline CDR1 is MNHEY and CDR2 is SMNVEV (reference sequence). V lost 4 bases, J lost 4 bases, and 0 bases stayed unmatched. The length of the CDR3 is 12 residues.

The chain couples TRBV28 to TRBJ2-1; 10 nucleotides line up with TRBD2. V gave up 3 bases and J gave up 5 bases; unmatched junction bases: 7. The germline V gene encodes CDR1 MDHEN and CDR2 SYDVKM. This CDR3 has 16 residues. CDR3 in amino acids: CASSLIRLAGDNEQFF. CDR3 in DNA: TGTGCCAGCAGTTTGATTCGTCTAGCGGGGGACAATGAGCAGTTCTTC.